Listed here is a single T cell receptor beta chain. This clonotype showed up just a few times. Its antigen remains undetermined. No much larger clone is present one base from it, and per-base qualities are unavailable. The germline ends are 12 bases apart after V is trimmed by 6 bases and J by 3 bases. CDR1 and CDR2 are read off the germline V gene as LGHNA and YNFKEQ. The CDR3 has 14 amino acids, counting the end cysteine and phenylalanine. The entry retains the CDR3 DNA only, 42 bases that are in frame from base 1. The library was generated by 5' RACE. Sequencing relied on an Illumina HiSeq 2500. A second PCR of about 7 to 12 cycles was performed with a sample-barcoded 5' primer and a J-beta primer mix. A template-switch 5' adaptor carrying 12 random nucleotides introduced a unique molecular identifier onto each TCR beta cDNA molecule. Each sample yielded at least 2.5 million CDR3-containing paired-end reads. The Mint cDNA synthesis kit, primed by a TRBC-specific oligonucleotide, was used to synthesize first-strand cDNA from all RNA. Following uracil-DNA glycosylase treatment, all cDNA underwent a first 18-cycle PCR with the universal primers M1SS and BC2_uni_R. As for the original processing: For normalization, 1 million high-quality reads were randomly selected from each sample, with every read carrying a distinct molecular identifier. Instead of being binned into consensus sequences, reads that shared molecular identifiers were thrown out. MiTCR, set to a Q25 quality threshold and the strictest error-elimination algorithm, was used for CDR3 identification, clonotype clustering and error correction. A nonparametric unseen species model with Euler transformation was used to estimate a lower bound on total TCR beta diversity. In TCRdb, the public reads were trimmed at Q25 with fastp and aligned with MiXCR, with productive beta chains retained. Identical CDR3 proteins give one entry, which carries the most common genes and DNA. The authors' filters were not applied to this entry. The sample records approximately 900,000 distinct CDR3 sequences, about 27% of which are singletons. The ten largest clonotypes hold approximately 10% of the sample.

This specimen belongs to a study of blood T cells in healthy people across ages (dated by TCRdb to between 2015 and 2017). Broadly, across the study: In model experiments, roughly one uniquely barcoded TCR beta cDNA molecule per two T cells was captured by template switching. Two additional independent replicas of 1 million unique cDNA reads from the same blood draw were analyzed for two donors (one aged 18 to 29 and one aged 80 or older). Using deep sequencing normalized with unique cDNA molecular identifiers, the study measured how TCR beta repertoire diversity changes with age. The donors were divided into four age groups: young (average around 15 years), middle-aged (about 39), aged (around 59) and long-lived (about 84). The investigation overall reported the following: Observed TCR beta diversity per million T cells fell roughly linearly with age, and a significant reduction was already apparent by age around 39. Compared with the aged group, the long-lived group had more naive CD4+ T cells, fewer expanded clones and increased TCR diversity, a pattern suggesting age selection. Bulk unsorted PBMC profiling prevented conclusive comparison of naive and antigen-experienced compartments. Total diversity estimates from one million sequenced T cells were considered lower bounds and underestimates. Donor CMV infection status was unknown, potentially confounding age-related changes in expanded clonotypes. The percentage of naive T cells measured by flow cytometry correlated strongly with observed TCR beta diversity.

The donors were roughly 39 Caucasian individuals from Russia, aged roughly 6 to 90 years, who were systemically healthy. Each donor gave about 11 milliliters of peripheral blood, drawn into EDTA-treated Vacutainer tubes. Ficoll-Paque density-gradient centrifugation was used to isolate PBMCs, with at least 7 million obtained per sample. Total RNA was extracted from PBMCs with Trizol reagent, with at least 6 micrograms obtained per sample. Naive CD45RAhigh/CD27high T cell percentages were measured by flow cytometry on a PBMC aliquot from every donor. The data were also submitted as part of a second study, on T cells of mothers and their children. The other study reports the following: Donors were nine systemically healthy Caucasian individuals: three mothers and their six children. cDNA synthesis consumed the entire amount of extracted RNA, loaded at 1.5 ug RNA in each 15 ul reaction. Sample barcodes and 2-4 random nucleotides were added via the M1S primer in the second PCR. Over 8 million TCR beta CDR3 reads came from each mother, compared with approximately 2.8 million reads from each child. Thymic selection similarly shapes TCR recombination output in related and unrelated pairs, with minor effect from inherited differences. Normalized repertoire overlap was always slightly but never significantly higher in related than unrelated mother-child pairs. No persistent microchimeric T cell clones were found, with a detection sensitivity of approximately 100 clones per million clonotypes. Deep NGS was used in the study to compare the TCR beta repertoires of mothers and children and to look for features that separate related mother-child pairs from unrelated individuals. On average, the children were about 10 +/- 4 years old, while the mothers were 40 +/- 4 years old. After adapter ligation was performed with NEBNext reagents, the libraries were sequenced on an Illumina HiSeq 2000 with 100+100 nt paired-end reads. To prevent cross-contamination, the mother and child libraries were prepared one month apart and sequenced in separate runs. Between about 500,000 and 2,100,000 distinct TCR beta clonotypes were identified per donor. Naive TCR beta clonotypes were estimated from low-frequency clonotypes matched to each donor's FACS-determined naive share, without sorting.

The chain is encoded by TRBV4-2 joined to TRBJ2-1, with no D gene named confidently. The sequencing sample was made of blood. The origin of this receptor is a woman between 40 and 50 years old in good health. The CDR3 region: CASRPDLLYNEQFF. The DNA sequence reads TGTGCCAGCAGGCCAGACCTCCTCTACAATGAGCAGTTCTTC.